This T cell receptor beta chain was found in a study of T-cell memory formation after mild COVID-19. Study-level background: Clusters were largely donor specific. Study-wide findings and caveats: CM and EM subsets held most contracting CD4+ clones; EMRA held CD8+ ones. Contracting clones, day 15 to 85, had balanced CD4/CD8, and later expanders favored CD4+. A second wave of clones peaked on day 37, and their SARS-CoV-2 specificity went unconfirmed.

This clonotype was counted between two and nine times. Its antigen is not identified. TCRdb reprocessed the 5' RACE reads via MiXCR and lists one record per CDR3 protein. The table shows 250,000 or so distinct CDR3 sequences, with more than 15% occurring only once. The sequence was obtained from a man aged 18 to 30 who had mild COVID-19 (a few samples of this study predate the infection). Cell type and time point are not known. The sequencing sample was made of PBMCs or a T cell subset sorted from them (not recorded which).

The chain's CDR3 is CASSQWVPSSYNEQFF. CDR3 nucleotides: TGCGCCAGCAGCCAGTGGGTGCCTAGTTCCTACAATGAGCAGTTCTTC. This sequence joins TRBV4-3 and TRBJ2-1; the D is unclear. Trimming stripped 3 bases from V and 1 base from J, with 13 bases between. The CDR3 consists of 16 residues. Germline loops: CDR1 LGHNA, CDR2 YSLEER.